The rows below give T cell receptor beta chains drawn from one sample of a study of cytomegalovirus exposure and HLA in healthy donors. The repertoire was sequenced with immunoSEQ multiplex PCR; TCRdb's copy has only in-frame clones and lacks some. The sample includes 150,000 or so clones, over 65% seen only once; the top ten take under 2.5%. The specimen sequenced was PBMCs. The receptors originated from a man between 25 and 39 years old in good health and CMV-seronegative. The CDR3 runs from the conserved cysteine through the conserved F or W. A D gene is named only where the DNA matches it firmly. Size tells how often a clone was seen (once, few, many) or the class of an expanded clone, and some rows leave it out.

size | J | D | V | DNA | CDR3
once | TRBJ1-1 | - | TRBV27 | TGTGCCAGCAGTTTCGGGGGGCACAACACTGAAGCTTTCTTT | CASSFGGHNTEAFF
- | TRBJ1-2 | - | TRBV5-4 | TGTGCCAGCAGCTCGGACAGATCTTATGGCTACACCTTC | CASSSDRSYGYTF
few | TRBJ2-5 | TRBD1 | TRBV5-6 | TGTGCCAGCAGCTTGGGGACAGGGGAGACCCAGTACTTC | CASSLGTGETQYF
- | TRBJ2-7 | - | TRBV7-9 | TGTGCCAGCAGCTTAGATGAGGGTTCCGAGCAGTACTTC | CASSLDEGSEQYF
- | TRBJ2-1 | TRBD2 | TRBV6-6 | TGTGCCAGCAGGAGCGGGGGGGGTTACAATGAGCAGTTCTTC | CASRSGGGYNEQFF
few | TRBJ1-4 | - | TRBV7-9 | TGTTCCAGCAGCTTTGAGGGGGAAAGATTGTTTTTT | CSSSFEGERLFF
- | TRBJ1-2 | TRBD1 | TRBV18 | TGTGCCAGCTCCTCACAGGGGGCCTATGGCTACACCTTC | CASSSQGAYGYTF
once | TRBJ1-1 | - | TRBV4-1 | TGCGCCAGCAGCCAAGATCCGGACAACACTGAAGATTTCTTT | CASSQDPDNTEDFF
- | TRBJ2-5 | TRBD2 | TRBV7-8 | TGTGCCAGCAGCCCAGGACTAGCGGGGGGAGAGACCCAGTACTTC | CASSPGLAGGETQYF
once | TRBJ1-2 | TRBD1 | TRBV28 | TGTGCCAGCAGTTACCCGGACAGGGGATACTATGGCTACACCTTC | CASSYPDRGYYGYTF
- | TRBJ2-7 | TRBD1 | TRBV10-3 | TGTGCCATCAGCAACAGGGGGATGCACGAGCAGTACTTC | CAISNRGMHEQYF
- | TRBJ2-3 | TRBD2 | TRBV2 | TGTGCCAGCACAAGCGGGGTCACAGATACGCAGTATTTT | CASTSGVTDTQYF
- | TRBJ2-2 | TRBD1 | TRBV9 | TGTGCCAGCAGCGGGCTCGGACAGGGTTTGTCCGGGGAGCTGTTTTTT | CASSGLGQGLSGELFF
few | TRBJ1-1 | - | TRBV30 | TGTGCCTGGAGTGTACTAGGATCGGGGGGGGCCGCTGAAGCTTTCTTT | CAWSVLGSGGAAEAFF
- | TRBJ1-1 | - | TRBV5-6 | TGTGCCAGCAGCTCCCTAGTAGGGAAAATAGGGGCCACTGAAGCTTTCTTT | CASSSLVGKIGATEAFF
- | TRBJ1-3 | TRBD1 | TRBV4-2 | TGTGCCAGCAGCCAAGGAGGTCGACAGGGCGAGAACACCATATATTTT | CASSQGGRQGENTIYF
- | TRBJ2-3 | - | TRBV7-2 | TGTGCCAGCACCCAGCAGGGGGGAAGCACAGATACGCAGTATTTT | CASTQQGGSTDTQYF
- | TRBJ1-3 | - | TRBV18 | TGTGCCAGCTCACCGGACAGCTCTGGAAACACCATATATTTT | CASSPDSSGNTIYF
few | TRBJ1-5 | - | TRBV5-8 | TGTGCCAGCAGCTTAGGTGGGGTAGCGGGCGGTCAGCCCCAGCATTTT | CASSLGGVAGGQPQHF
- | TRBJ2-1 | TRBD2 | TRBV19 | TGTGCCAGTAGTTCACTAGCGGGAATCTCCTACAATGAGCAGTTCTTC | CASSSLAGISYNEQFF
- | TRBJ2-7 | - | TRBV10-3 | TGTGCCATCAGTGAGCCCCCTGGCCGGGACGAGCAGTACTTC | CAISEPPGRDEQYF
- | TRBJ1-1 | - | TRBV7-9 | TGTGCCAGCAGTCTCCCGGGGACTGAAGCTTTCTTT | CASSLPGTEAFF
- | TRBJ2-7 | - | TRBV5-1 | TGCGCCAGCAGCTTGGCCGGGGTATACAACGAGCAGTACTTC | CASSLAGVYNEQYF
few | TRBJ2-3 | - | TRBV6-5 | TGTGCCAGCAGCCCCTCTCTAGGAACAGATACGCAGTATTTT | CASSPSLGTDTQYF
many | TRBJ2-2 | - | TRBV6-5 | TGTGCCAGCAGTTACGCGGGGACCGGGGAGCTGTTTTTT | CASSYAGTGELFF
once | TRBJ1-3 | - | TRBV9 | TGTGCCAGCAGCGTTGGGGAGGGGGGCCTCTCTGGAAACACCATATATTTT | CASSVGEGGLSGNTIYF
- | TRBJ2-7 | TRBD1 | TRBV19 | TGTGCCAGTGGTCCCGGGACAGGGATCTACGAGCAGTACTTC | CASGPGTGIYEQYF
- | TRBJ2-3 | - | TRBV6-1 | TGTGCCAGCAGTGAAGATCGGGGGGCTGGGGATACGCAGTATTTT | CASSEDRGAGDTQYF
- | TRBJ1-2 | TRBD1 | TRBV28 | TGTGCCAGCAGTTCGGGACAGGGGTCGGTCGGCTACACCTTC | CASSSGQGSVGYTF
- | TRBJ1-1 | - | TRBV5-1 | TGCGCCAGCAGCTCGCAGGTGAACACTGAAGCTTTCTTT | CASSSQVNTEAFF
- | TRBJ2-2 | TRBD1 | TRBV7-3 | TGTGCCAGCAGCGTCGGAAGGGACAGGTCTTCGAACACCGGGGAGCTGTTTTTT | CASSVGRDRSSNTGELFF
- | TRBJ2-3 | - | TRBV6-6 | TGTGCCAGCAGTTCAGGGGTGGATACGCAGTATTTT | CASSSGVDTQYF
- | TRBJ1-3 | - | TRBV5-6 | TGTGCCAGCAGCCTTGGACAGCCTGGAAACACCATATATTTT | CASSLGQPGNTIYF
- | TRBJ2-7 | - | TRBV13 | TGTGCCAGCAGCCCCGGGACTCACTACGAGCAGTACTTC | CASSPGTHYEQYF
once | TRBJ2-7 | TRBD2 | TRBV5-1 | TGCGCCAGCAGCGACGGGACTAGCGGAAATTCCTACGAGCAGTACTTC | CASSDGTSGNSYEQYF
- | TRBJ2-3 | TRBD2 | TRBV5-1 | TGCGCCAGCAGCTTGAGGACTAGCGGGGGAAGCACAGATACGCAGTATTTT | CASSLRTSGGSTDTQYF
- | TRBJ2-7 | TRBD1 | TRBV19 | TGTGCCAGTACCGTAACCTCCGAACAGGGGGCTCCCCATGGCGAGCAGTACTTC | CASTVTSEQGAPHGEQYF
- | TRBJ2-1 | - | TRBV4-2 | TGTGCCAGCAGCCAAGAGGAGCAGGGCCGAAATGAGCAGTTCTTC | CASSQEEQGRNEQFF
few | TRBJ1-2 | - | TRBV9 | TGTGCCAGCAGCGAGACCTTAGGGGGGGGCGGCTACACCTTC | CASSETLGGGGYTF
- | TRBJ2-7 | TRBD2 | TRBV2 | TGTGCCAGCAGTGAGGGAGCTAGCGGGGGATACGAGCAGTACTTC | CASSEGASGGYEQYF
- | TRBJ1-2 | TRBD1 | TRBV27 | TGTGCCAGCAGCCCAGACAGGGTAAATGGCTACACCTTC | CASSPDRVNGYTF
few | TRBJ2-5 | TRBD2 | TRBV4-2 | TGTGCCAGCAGCCAAACTAGCGGGGGGTCCCAAGAGACCCAGTACTTC | CASSQTSGGSQETQYF
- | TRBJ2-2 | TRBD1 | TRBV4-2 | TGTGCCAGCAGCCAAGAGAGGGGAAGGGACAGCCACACCGGGGAGCTGTTTTTT | CASSQERGRDSHTGELFF
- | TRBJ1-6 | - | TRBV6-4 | TGTGCCAGCAGGGCGATGGACAGAAGGGCACCCCTCCACTTT | CASRAMDRRAPLHF
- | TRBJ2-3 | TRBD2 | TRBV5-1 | TGCGCCAGCAGCGGTATAGCGGGGAGCACAGATACGCAGTATTTT | CASSGIAGSTDTQYF
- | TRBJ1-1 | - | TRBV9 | TGTGCCAGCAGCGTAGTAGAGGGAGGGGAAGCTTTCTTT | CASSVVEGGEAFF
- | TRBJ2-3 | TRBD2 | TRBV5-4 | TGTGCCAGCAGCTTGGATGGCGGCGGGGGAACAGATACGCAGTATTTT | CASSLDGGGGTDTQYF
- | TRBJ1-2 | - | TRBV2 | TGTGCCAGCCGAATACAGGGAGTGGATGGCTACACCTTC | CASRIQGVDGYTF
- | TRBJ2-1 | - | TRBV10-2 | TGCGCCAGCAGTGAGACTGGGAGCTACAATGAGCAGTTCTTC | CASSETGSYNEQFF
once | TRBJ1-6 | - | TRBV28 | TGTGCCAGCAGTCGTCGACAGCCCAATTCACCCCTCCACTTT | CASSRRQPNSPLHF
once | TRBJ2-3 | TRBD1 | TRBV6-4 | TGTGCCAGCAGTGTGCAGGGGGTTAACACAGATACGCAGTATTTT | CASSVQGVNTDTQYF
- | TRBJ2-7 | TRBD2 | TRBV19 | TGTGCCAGTAATCCGGGACTAGCGGCCGGAGAGCAGTACTTC | CASNPGLAAGEQYF
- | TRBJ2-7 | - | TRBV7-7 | TGTGCCAGCAGCCCAGCCCAAGGCAGGGGTAACGAGCAGTACTTC | CASSPAQGRGNEQYF
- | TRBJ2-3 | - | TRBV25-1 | TGTGCCAGCAGTGAACAGGGGACAGATACGCAGTATTTT | CASSEQGTDTQYF
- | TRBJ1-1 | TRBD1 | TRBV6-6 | TGTGCCAGCAGTCTAATGGGGACAGGGGGCACTGAAGCTTTCTTT | CASSLMGTGGTEAFF
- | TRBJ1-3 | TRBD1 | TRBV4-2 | TGTGCCAGCAGGCCCGACAGGGCTGGAAACACCATATATTTT | CASRPDRAGNTIYF
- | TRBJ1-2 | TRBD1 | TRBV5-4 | TGTGCCAGCAGCCTCTCGACAGGGGGAGACTATGGCTACACCTTC | CASSLSTGGDYGYTF
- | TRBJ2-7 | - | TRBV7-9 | TGTGCCAGCAGCATAAATCCCTACGAGCAGTACTTC | CASSINPYEQYF
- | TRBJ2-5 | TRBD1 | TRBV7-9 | TGTGCCAGCAGCACCCAGGGGGCAGCGCGCCAGACCCAGTACTTC | CASSTQGAARQTQYF